Each of the 14 T cell receptor beta chains below was sequenced from the same sample in a study of response to subunit inactivated influenza vaccine. One entry per CDR3 protein results from TCRdb running MiXCR on the RT-PCR reads. This table holds 600,000 to 850,000 distinct CDR3 sequences, around 15% found once. The specimen comprised PBMCs from blood, sampled approximately 15 days before vaccination. The receptors shown here come from a man between 50 and 59 years old who received an inactivated influenza vaccine.

This clonotype was detected only a few times. The chain links TRBV12-3 or TRBV12-4 to TRBJ2-5, with TRBD2 matching 10 bases. This CDR3 contains 13 residues. Germline trimming cut 8 bases from V and 5 bases from J; bases unmatched to any gene: 5. This CDR3 reads CASSSGRDETQYF. The CDR3 coding sequence is TGTGCCAGCTCTAGCGGGAGAGATGAGACCCAGTACTTC.

The chain has TRBV5-6 and TRBJ2-1, with D uncertain. V was shortened by 4 bases and J by 9 bases, with 11 bases between the two germline ends. This CDR3 comprises 12 residues. Germline CDR1 reads SGHDT; CDR2 reads YYEEEE. The CDR3 region has the DNA TGTGCCAGCAGCGCGACCGGGCGTGAGCAGTTCTTC. Amino acids: CASSATGREQFF. Filled out from reference TRBV5-6 and TRBJ2-1, the complete variable domain reads DAGVTQSPTHLIKTRGQQVTLRCSPKSGHDTVSWYQQALGQGPQFIFQYYEEEERQRGNFPDRFSGHQFPNYSSELNVNALLLGDSALYLCASSATGREQFFGPGTRLTVL.

This clonotype occurred a few times. This rearrangement joins TRBV14 to TRBJ1-1, with 7 bases lining up with TRBD1. V lost 5 bases and J lost 5; bases outside the gene matches: 5. The CDR3 sequence is 13 residues long. Germline values: CDR1 SGHDN, CDR2 FVKESK. CDR3 in DNA: TGTGCCAGCAGCACCGACAGGGTTACTGAAGCTTTCTTT. Residues: CASSTDRVTEAFF. Full variable domain (missing parts from reference TRBV14 and TRBJ1-1): EAGVTQFPSHSVIEKGQTVTLRCDPISGHDNLYWYRRVMGKEIKFLLHFVKESKQDESGMPNNRFLAERTGGTYSTLKVQPAELEDSGVYFCASSTDRVTEAFFGQGTRLTVV.

This clonotype was detected only a few times. The chain carries TRBV9 and TRBJ2-1, with 7 bases fitting TRBD1. Per germline, CDR1 SGDLS and CDR2 YYNGEE. Germline trimming cut 3 bases from V and 3 bases from J; bases unmatched to any gene: 3. The CDR3 contains 14 residues. CDR3 residues: CASSATGNYNEQFF. The DNA of the CDR3 is TGTGCCAGCAGCGCGACAGGGAACTACAATGAGCAGTTCTTC.

V gene TRBV12-3 or TRBV12-4 combines with J gene TRBJ2-1, with 7 bases matching TRBD1. This CDR3 contains 13 residues. J gave up 5 bases and V 7 bases, and 5 bases lay outside the gene matches. This chain's CDR3 is CASKQDRHNEQFF. Here the CDR3 DNA reads TGTGCCAGCAAACAGGACAGGCACAATGAGCAGTTCTTC.

There are a few counts of this clonotype. The rearrangement joins TRBV20-1 to TRBJ2-5; maybe TRBD2 (6 bases). CDR3 length: 15 amino acids. V lost 6 bases to trimming and J lost 5 bases, with 22 bases between them. Germline V lookup: CDR1 DFQATT, CDR2 SNEGSKA (reference sequence). The DNA for the CDR3 is TGCAGTGCGTCCATGGGGGTAGCGGTAGGGGAGACCCAGTACTTC. Its protein product is CSASMGVAVGETQYF.

This clonotype was counted only a few times. The chain combines TRBV9 with TRBJ2-7; the D gene is possibly TRBD2 (5 bases). V lost 0 bases to trimming and J lost 2 bases, with 9 bases between them. Germline assignment: CDR1 SGDLS and CDR2 YYNGEE. The CDR3 runs 14 residues. Written as DNA, the CDR3 is TGTGCCAGCAGCGTAGTTCCGGGGACCTACGAGCAGTACTTC. This gives the protein CASSVVPGTYEQYF.

This clonotype has only a few counts. This rearrangement joins TRBV7-8 to TRBJ2-1; 13 bases map to TRBD2. Trimming cost V 1 base and J 9 bases; bases outside gene matches: 9. Germline CDR1 reads SGHVS; CDR2 reads FQNEAQ. The CDR3 consists of 17 residues. CDR3 amino acids: CASSLVPGTSGIGEQFF. The CDR3 DNA follows: TGTGCCAGCAGCTTAGTACCGGGGACTAGCGGGATCGGTGAGCAGTTCTTC.

This clonotype turned up a few times. The chain recombines TRBV6-5 with TRBJ2-3, with D possibly TRBD1 on 5 matching bases. The CDR3 runs 12 residues. V lost 8 bases, J lost 5 bases, and 11 bases lay in between. CDR1 and CDR2 from the germline V gene are MNHEY and SVGAGI. The CDR3 DNA reads TGTGCCAGCGGGGCAGCAAAAGATACGCAGTATTTT. It is translated as CASGAAKDTQYF.

This clonotype was found a few times. The CDR3 is CASSPYGTSGFSGELFF. CDR3 nucleotide sequence: TGCGCCAGCAGCCCCTACGGGACTAGCGGGTTCTCCGGGGAGCTGTTTTTT. The rearrangement uses TRBV4-3 and TRBJ2-2; TRBD2 matches at 12 bases. The CDR3 totals 17 residues. Germline CDR1 is LGHNA and CDR2 is YSLEER. Trimming cost V 4 bases and J 6 bases; bases outside gene matches: 9.

In its sample, this clonotype was seen a few times. This chain uses TRBV6-5 with TRBJ1-3; weak D call: TRBD1 (5 bases). Germline-derived CDR1 and CDR2 are MNHEY and SVGAGI. This CDR3 is built from 15 residues. Trimming removed 2 bases from V and 0 bases from J, with 8 bases in between. The CDR3 sequence: CASSYGGGSGNTIYF. The CDR3 coding sequence is TGTGCCAGCAGTTACGGTGGGGGCTCTGGAAACACCATATATTTT.

This clonotype showed up just a few times. The chain combines TRBV4-3 with TRBJ1-5, with a tentative D call TRBD1 (6 bases). Trimming stripped 0 bases from V and 2 bases from J, with 17 bases between. The CDR3 covers 18 residues. Germline V CDR1 and CDR2: LGHNA, YSLEER. For the CDR3, the DNA is TGCGCCAGCAGCCAAGATCTGTTTGGGGGCTGGGGCAATCAGCCCCAGCATTTT. Its translation: CASSQDLFGGWGNQPQHF.

The chain employs TRBV29-1 and TRBJ1-2; D uncertain. The V end lost 4 bases, the J end lost 0 bases, and 12 bases lay between the germline ends. CDR3 length: 14 amino acids. Germline loops: CDR1 SQVTM, CDR2 ANQGSEA. CDR3 residues: CSVGSLAPNYGYTF. The CDR3 DNA reads as TGCAGCGTTGGCTCGCTCGCCCCTAACTATGGCTACACCTTC. Supplemented by reference TRBV29-1 and TRBJ1-2, the full variable domain reads SAVISQKPSRDICQRGTSLTIQCQVDSQVTMMFWYRQQPGQSLTLIATANQGSEATYESGFVIDKFPISRPNLTFSTLTVSNMSPEDSSIYLCSVGSLAPNYGYTFGSGTRLTVV.

This clonotype was picked up a small number of times. The rearrangement uses TRBV5-1 and TRBJ2-7; D assignment may be TRBD1 or TRBD2 (6 bases each). Trimming removed 0 bases from V and 2 bases from J, with 12 bases in between. The CDR3 is 15 residues long. CDR1 is SGHRS and CDR2 is YFSETQ in the germline V gene. CDR3 bases: TGCGCCAGCAGCTTGGGACAGGACTACCCCTACGAGCAGTACTTC. Translated: CASSLGQDYPYEQYF.